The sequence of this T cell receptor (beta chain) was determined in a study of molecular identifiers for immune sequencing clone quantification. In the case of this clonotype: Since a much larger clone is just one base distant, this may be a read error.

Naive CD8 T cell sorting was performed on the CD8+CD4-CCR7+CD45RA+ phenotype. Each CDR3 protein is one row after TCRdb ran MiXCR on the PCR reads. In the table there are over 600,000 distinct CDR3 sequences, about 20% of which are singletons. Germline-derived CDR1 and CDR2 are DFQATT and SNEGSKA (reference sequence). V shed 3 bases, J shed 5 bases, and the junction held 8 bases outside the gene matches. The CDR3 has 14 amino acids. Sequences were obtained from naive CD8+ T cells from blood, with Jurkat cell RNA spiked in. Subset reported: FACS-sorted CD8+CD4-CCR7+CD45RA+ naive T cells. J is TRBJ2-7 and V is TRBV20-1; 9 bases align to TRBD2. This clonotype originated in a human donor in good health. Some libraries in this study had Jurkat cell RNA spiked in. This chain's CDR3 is CSAREAGGSHEQYF. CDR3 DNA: TGCAGTGCTAGGGAAGCGGGGGGTTCCCACGAGCAGTACTTC.